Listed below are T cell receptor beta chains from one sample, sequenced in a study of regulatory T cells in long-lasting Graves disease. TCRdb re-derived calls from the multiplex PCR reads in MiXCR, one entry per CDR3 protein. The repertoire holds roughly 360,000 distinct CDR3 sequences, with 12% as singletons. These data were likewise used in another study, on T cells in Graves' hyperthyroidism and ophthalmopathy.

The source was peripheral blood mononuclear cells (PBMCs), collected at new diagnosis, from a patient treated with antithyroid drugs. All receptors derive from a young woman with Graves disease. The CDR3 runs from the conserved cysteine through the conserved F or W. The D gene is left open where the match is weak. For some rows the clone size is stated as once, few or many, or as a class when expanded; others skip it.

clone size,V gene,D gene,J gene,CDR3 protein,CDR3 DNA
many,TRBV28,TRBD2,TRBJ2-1,CASSLGTSGRIGEQFF,TGTGCCAGCAGCCTAGGGACTAGCGGGAGGATCGGTGAGCAGTTCTTC
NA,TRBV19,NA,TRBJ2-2,CASSIDHKVPGELFF,TGTGCCAGTAGTATAGATCATAAGGTGCCCGGGGAGCTGTTTTTT
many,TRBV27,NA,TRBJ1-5,CASSHNSGFNQPQHF,TGTGCCAGCAGTCACAACTCAGGGTTCAATCAGCCCCAGCATTTT
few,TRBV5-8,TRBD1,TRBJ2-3,CASSARGQEITDTQYF,TGTGCCAGCAGCGCCCGGGGACAGGAGATCACAGATACGCAGTATTTT
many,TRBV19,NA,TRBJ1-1,CASSMRGSEAFF,TGTGCCAGTAGTATGAGAGGGTCTGAAGCTTTCTTT
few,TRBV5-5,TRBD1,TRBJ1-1,CASSVSGTGEAFF,TGTGCCAGCAGCGTCTCCGGGACAGGTGAAGCTTTCTTT
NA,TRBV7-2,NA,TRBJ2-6,CASGVKGANVLTF,TGTGCCTCCGGAGTAAAGGGGGCCAACGTCCTGACTTTC
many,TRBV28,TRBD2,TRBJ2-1,CASSSPGLAEPRISYNEQFF,TGTGCCAGCAGTTCACCGGGACTAGCGGAGCCTCGTATCTCCTACAATGAGCAGTTCTTC
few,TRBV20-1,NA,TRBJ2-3,CSAVAAGIFSTDTQYF,TGCAGTGCCGTAGCGGCAGGAATATTTAGCACAGATACGCAGTATTTT
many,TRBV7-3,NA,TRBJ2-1,CASSLTGPGSYYNEQFF,TGTGCCAGCAGCTTAACTGGCCCCGGATCTTACTACAATGAGCAGTTCTTC
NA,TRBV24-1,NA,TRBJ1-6,CATSDPRLTFSNSPLHF,TGTGCCACCAGTGACCCTCGCCTGACTTTCTCCAACTCCCCCCTCCACTTT
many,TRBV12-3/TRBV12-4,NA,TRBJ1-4,CASSFGSEKLFF,TGTGCCAGCAGTTTCGGTAGTGAAAAACTGTTTTTT
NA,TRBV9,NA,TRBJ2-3,CASSARSSSFDTQYF,TGTGCCAGCAGCGCCAGGTCGTCTAGCTTCGATACGCAGTATTTT
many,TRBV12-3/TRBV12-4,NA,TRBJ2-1,CASSFDRSGEQFF,TGTGCCAGCAGTTTTGATAGGAGCGGTGAGCAGTTCTTC
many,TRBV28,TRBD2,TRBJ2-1,CASSITSGRAVNEQFF,TGTGCCAGCAGTATTACTAGCGGGAGGGCCGTCAATGAGCAGTTCTTC
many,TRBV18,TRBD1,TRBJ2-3,CASSPPGQGTDTQYF,TGTGCCAGCTCACCACCGGGACAGGGCACAGATACGCAGTATTTT
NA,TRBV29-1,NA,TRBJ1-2,CSVEDSDYTF,TGCAGCGTTGAGGACAGTGACTACACCTTC
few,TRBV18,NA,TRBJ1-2,CASSPLPTGRNYGYTF,TGTGCCAGCTCACCACTCCCTACAGGGAGGAACTATGGCTACACCTTC
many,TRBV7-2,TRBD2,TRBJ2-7,CASSQGGTSGSSYEQYF,TGCGCCAGCAGCCAAGGGGGGACTAGCGGGAGCTCCTACGAGCAGTACTTC
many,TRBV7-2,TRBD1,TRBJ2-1,CASSLPGQGKMFTYNEQFF,TGTGCCAGCAGCCTACCGGGACAGGGTAAGATGTTCACCTACAATGAGCAGTTCTTC
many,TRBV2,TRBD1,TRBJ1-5,CASRLGTGVNQPQHF,TGTGCCAGCAGGCTTGGGACAGGAGTGAATCAGCCCCAGCATTTT
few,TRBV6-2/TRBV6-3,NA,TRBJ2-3,CASSRVGGGGDTQYF,TGTGCCAGCAGCCGCGTAGGGGGTGGAGGAGATACGCAGTATTTT
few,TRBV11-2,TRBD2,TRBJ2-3,CASSLAGGGKDTQYF,TGTGCCAGCAGCCTAGCGGGAGGGGGGAAAGATACGCAGTATTTT
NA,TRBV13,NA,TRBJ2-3,CASSYREDLRKDTQYF,TGTGCCAGCAGCTACAGGGAGGATTTAAGGAAGGATACGCAGTATTTT
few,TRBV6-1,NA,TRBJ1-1,CAGNTEAFF,TGTGCCGGAAACACTGAAGCTTTCTTT
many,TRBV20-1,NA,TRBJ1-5,CSARGGGARQPQHF,TGCAGTGCTAGAGGGGGGGGAGCGAGGCAGCCCCAGCATTTT
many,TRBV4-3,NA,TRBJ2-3,CASSQDVPSDTQYF,TGCGCCAGCAGCCAAGATGTCCCCTCAGATACGCAGTATTTT
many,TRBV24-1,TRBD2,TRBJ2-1,CATSYSGPSYNEQFF,TGTGCCACCAGCTATAGCGGGCCCTCCTACAATGAGCAGTTCTTC
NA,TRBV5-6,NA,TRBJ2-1,CASSLGGAGTSDEQFF,TGTGCCAGCAGCTTGGGCGGGGCGGGGACGTCGGATGAGCAGTTCTTC
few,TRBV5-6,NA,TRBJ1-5,CASSLGRFNQPQHF,TGTGCCAGCAGCTTGGGTAGATTCAATCAGCCCCAGCATTTT
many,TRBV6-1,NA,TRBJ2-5,CASGFLGLEETQYF,TGTGCCAGCGGGTTCTTGGGGCTGGAGGAGACCCAGTACTTC
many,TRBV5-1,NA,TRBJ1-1,CASSTGRMNTEAFF,TGCGCCAGCAGCACGGGACGGATGAACACTGAAGCTTTCTTT
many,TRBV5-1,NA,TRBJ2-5,CASQGPTYQETQYF,TGCGCCAGTCAGGGGCCGACGTACCAAGAGACCCAGTACTTC
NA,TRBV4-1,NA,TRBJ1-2,CASSPAPAANYGYTF,TGCGCCAGCAGCCCTGCTCCGGCGGCCAACTATGGCTACACCTTC
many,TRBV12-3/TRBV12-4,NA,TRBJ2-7,CASSLGGHAYEQYF,TGTGCCAGCAGTTTAGGGGGGCACGCCTACGAGCAGTACTTC
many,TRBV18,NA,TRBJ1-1,CASSPLGAPEGAFF,TGTGCCAGCTCACCTTTGGGGGCCCCCGAGGGAGCTTTCTTT
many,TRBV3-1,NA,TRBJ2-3,CASSQATDTQYF,TGTGCCAGCAGCCAAGCAACAGATACGCAGTATTTT
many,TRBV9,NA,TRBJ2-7,CASSSRGGPYEQYF,TGTGCCAGCAGCTCCCGTGGGGGCCCCTACGAGCAGTACTTC
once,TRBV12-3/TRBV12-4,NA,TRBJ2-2,CASSLWGLQNTGELFF,TGTGCCAGCAGTTTATGGGGGCTCCAGAACACCGGGGAGCTGTTTTTT
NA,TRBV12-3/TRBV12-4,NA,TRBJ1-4,CASSNSWLTLAATDEKLFF,TGTGCCAGCAGTAACTCGTGGCTAACCTTGGCTGCGACTGATGAAAAACTGTTTTTT
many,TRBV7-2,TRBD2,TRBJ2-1,CASSLMGGYNEQFF,TGTGCCAGCAGCTTAATGGGAGGGTACAATGAGCAGTTCTTC
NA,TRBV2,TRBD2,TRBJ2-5,CASSEGSGGHQETQYF,TGTGCCAGCAGTGAGGGTAGCGGGGGGCACCAAGAGACCCAGTACTTC
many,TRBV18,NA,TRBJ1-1,CASSPRGSTGNTEAFF,TGTGCCAGCTCACCACGTGGGAGCACCGGGAACACTGAAGCTTTCTTT
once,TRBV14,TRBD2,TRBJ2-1,CASSRSGSGDEQFF,TGTGCCAGCAGCCGTAGCGGGAGCGGCGATGAGCAGTTCTTC
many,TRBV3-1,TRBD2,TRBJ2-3,CASSQDWPGLAESTDTQYF,TGTGCCAGCAGCCAAGATTGGCCGGGGCTAGCGGAATCCACAGATACGCAGTATTTT
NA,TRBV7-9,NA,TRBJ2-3,CASSLGRDRTDTQYF,TGTGCCAGCAGCTTAGGGCGGGACCGCACAGATACGCAGTATTTT
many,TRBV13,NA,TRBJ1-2,CASTVKDIFNYGYTF,TGTGCCAGCACCGTTAAGGACATTTTTAACTATGGCTACACCTTC
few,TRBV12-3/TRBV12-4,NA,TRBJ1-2,CASSPAQGGRTNYGYTF,TGTGCCAGCAGCCCAGCCCAGGGCGGGAGAACTAACTATGGCTACACCTTC
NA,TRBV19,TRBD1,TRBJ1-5,CASTVTAAGGRGDSNQPQHF,TGTGCCAGTACCGTGACCGCAGCAGGGGGTCGGGGCGATAGCAATCAGCCCCAGCATTTT
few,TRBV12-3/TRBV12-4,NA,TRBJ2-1,CASSTANEQFF,TGTGCCAGCAGTACCGCCAATGAGCAGTTCTTC
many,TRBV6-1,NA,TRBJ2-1,CASSPAVEQFF,TGTGCCAGCAGCCCAGCGGTGGAGCAGTTCTTC
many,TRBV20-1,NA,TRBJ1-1,CSARPLNTEAFF,TGCAGTGCTAGGCCTCTGAACACTGAAGCTTTCTTT
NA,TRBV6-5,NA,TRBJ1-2,CASSFDSTSEKGYTF,TGTGCCAGCAGTTTTGACAGTACCTCAGAGAAGGGCTACACCTTC
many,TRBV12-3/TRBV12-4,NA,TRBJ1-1,CASSWIGREAFF,TGTGCCAGCAGTTGGATCGGGAGAGAAGCTTTCTTT
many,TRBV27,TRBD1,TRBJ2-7,CASSSRTGGFDEQYF,TGTGCCAGCAGTTCGAGGACAGGGGGCTTCGACGAGCAGTACTTC
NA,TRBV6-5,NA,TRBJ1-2,CASSYMRGAYGYTF,TGTGCCAGCAGTTACATGCGAGGGGCCTATGGCTACACCTTC